These 15 T cell receptor beta chains came from one sample sequenced in a study of T cell responses to AZD1222 COVID-19 vaccine. Measured with immunoSEQ multiplex PCR; TCRdb has only the in-frame clones, and not every one. The data hold about 150,000 clones, with more than 85% observed a single time. This sample comprised peripheral blood, obtained 28 days after the second AZD1222 dose. These receptors were collected from an adult who received the AZD1222 COVID-19 vaccine.

CDR3 bases: TGTGCCAGCAGCCGAGCGGGAGGGACGAACAATGAGCAGTTCTTC. It specifies CASSRAGGTNNEQFF. The chain employs TRBV11-1 and TRBJ2-1; TRBD2 matches 10 bases. The CDR3 covers 15 residues. In germline, CDR1 is SGHAT, CDR2 FQDESV (reference sequence). V dropped 5 bases and J dropped 5; count of bases not matched to a gene: 6.

The genes are TRBV6-2 or TRBV6-3 and TRBJ2-3; D not resolved. With 2 bases removed from V and 4 bases from J, the gap between germline ends came to 7 bases. The CDR3 consists of 13 residues. Germline CDR1 reads MNHEY; CDR2 reads SVGEGT. Here the CDR3 reads CASSYIFADTQYF. The CDR3 nucleotides are TGTGCCAGCAGTTACATTTTTGCAGATACGCAGTATTTT.

The chain carries TRBV6-5 and TRBJ1-5, with a tentative D call TRBD1 (6 bases). This CDR3 region has 13 residues. Trimming removed 5 bases at V and 6 bases at J, with 11 bases between. CDR1 is MNHEY, CDR2 SVGAGI, per germline. CDR3 in amino acids: CASSRTVRQPQHF. Written as DNA, the CDR3 is TGTGCCAGCAGTCGGACAGTACGTCAGCCCCAGCATTTT.

This clone has a handful of counts. The chain has TRBV19 and TRBJ2-6, with D unclear. CDR3 size: 16 residues. The germline V gene has CDR1 LNHDA and CDR2 SQIVND (reference sequence). Trimming took off 6 bases at V and 1 base at J, with 13 bases between the two ends. CDR3 residues: CASSPPGPSGANVLTF. CDR3 in DNA: TGTGCCAGTAGCCCCCCAGGCCCATCTGGGGCCAACGTCCTGACTTTC.

V gene TRBV5-6 combines with J gene TRBJ1-2; 12 bases align to TRBD1. V shed 3 bases and J 8 bases; nucleotides not matched to a gene: 8. The CDR3 spans 15 residues. Germline CDR1 and CDR2: SGHDT and YYEEEE. The CDR3 nucleotides are TGTGCCAGCAGCTCGCCGGGACAGGGGGCAGAGGGCTACACCTTC. This translates into CASSSPGQGAEGYTF.

Here the CDR3 DNA reads TGTGCCTGGAGTCCGAGGGGCTCTGGAAACACCATATATTTT. Its protein product is CAWSPRGSGNTIYF. The chain carries TRBV30 and TRBJ1-3; D possibly corresponds to TRBD1 (5 bases). CDR3 length equals 14 residues. Trimming removed 2 bases from V and 0 bases from J, with 8 bases in between. Germline V gives CDR1 GTSNPN, CDR2 SVGIG (reference sequence).

J is TRBJ2-1 and V is TRBV6-6, with 13 positions matching TRBD2. V gave up 5 bases and J gave up 5 bases; unmatched junction bases: 6. Looked up from germline, CDR1 is MNHNY and CDR2 is SVGAGI (reference sequence). The CDR3 runs to 16 residues. The CDR3 coding sequence is TGTGCCAGCAGTCGAACGGGACTAGCGGGAAACAATGAGCAGTTCTTC. Translated, it gives CASSRTGLAGNNEQFF.

The rearrangement joins TRBV11-2 to TRBJ1-5, with no clear D. Germline CDR1 SGHAT, CDR2 FQNNGV. There are 14 residues in the CDR3. Trimming shortened V by 1 base and J by 4 bases, and 8 bases separated the two germline ends. CDR3 in amino acids: CASSLGPINQPQHF. The CDR3 DNA reads as TGTGCCAGCAGCTTAGGGCCCATTAATCAGCCCCAGCATTTT.

The DNA of the CDR3 is TGTGCCAGCAGCCCCGGGACTAGCTTCCTCGAGCAGTACTTC. The encoded protein is CASSPGTSFLEQYF. This chain joins TRBV5-6 and TRBJ2-7; 9 bases align to TRBD2. Germline V CDR1 and CDR2: SGHDT, YYEEEE. V dropped 4 bases and J dropped 6; count of bases not matched to a gene: 8. The CDR3 has 14 residues.

This clone showed up just once. The chain joins TRBV28 to TRBJ2-5; D not certain. CDR1 and CDR2 (germline): MDHEN, SYDVKM. The V gene lost 5 bases and the J gene lost 5 bases, with 12 bases spanning the gap. CDR3 length: 13 amino acids. In nucleotides, the CDR3 is TGTGCCAGCAGTCTCGGAACGATGGAGACCCAGTACTTC. Its protein product is CASSLGTMETQYF. Drawing the rest from reference TRBV28 and TRBJ2-5, the complete variable domain is DVKVTQSSRYLVKRTGEKVFLECVQDMDHENMFWYRQDPGLGLRLIYFSYDVKMKEKGDIPEGYSVSREKKERFSLILESASTNQTSMYLCASSLGTMETQYFGPGTRLLVL.

The chain employs TRBV20-1 and TRBJ1-1; perhaps TRBD1 as D (6 bases). The V end was cut by 6 bases, the J end by 5 bases, with 13 bases between. CDR1 and CDR2 from the germline V gene are DFQATT and SNEGSKA (reference sequence). The CDR3 runs to 12 residues. CDR3 coding DNA: TGCAGTGCCAGTACAGGGAATACTGAAGCTTTCTTT. This gives the protein CSASTGNTEAFF.

This rearrangement joins TRBV24-1 to TRBJ2-7, with 10 bases identical to TRBD1. The CDR3 is made up of 15 amino acids. The germline CDR1 and CDR2 sequences are KGHDR and SFDVKD. Losses at the gene ends were 4 bases for V and 5 bases for J; bases not matched to a gene: 7. This CDR3 is CATSEPGTGVHEQYF. The CDR3 nucleotides read TGTGCCACCAGTGAACCCGGGACAGGGGTCCACGAGCAGTACTTC.

The chain employs TRBV28 and TRBJ1-6; TRBD1 aligns across 9 bases. The CDR3 contains 16 residues. Trimming took 7 bases from V and 7 from J; bases not matched to a gene: 11. Germline V gives CDR1 MDHEN, CDR2 SYDVKM. The CDR3 bases are TGTGCCAGCAAAATTTGGACAGGGGACCTCAATTCACCCCTCCACTTT. Amino acid sequence: CASKIWTGDLNSPLHF.

A single count supports this clone. The chain recombines TRBV5-1 with TRBJ2-7; D is undetermined. Trimming removed 3 bases from V and 6 bases from J, with 10 bases in between. The CDR3 consists of 12 residues. Per the germline V gene, CDR1 is SGHRS and CDR2 is YFSETQ. The DNA of the CDR3 is TGCGCCAGCAGCTACTTGGCGAGCGAGCAGTACTTC. This translates into CASSYLASEQYF. Together with reference TRBV5-1 and TRBJ2-7, the CDR3 gives the full variable domain: KAGVTQTPRYLIKTRGQQVTLSCSPISGHRSVSWYQQTPGQGLQFLFEYFSETQRNKGNFPGRFSGRQFSNSRSEMNVSTLELGDSALYLCASSYLASEQYFGPGTRLTVT.

The chain couples TRBV6-5 to TRBJ1-1; the D gene is possibly TRBD1 (5 bases). Deletions cut 6 bases from V and 7 bases from J, with 24 bases between. This CDR3 region has 16 residues. CDR1 is MNHEY, CDR2 SVGAGI, per germline. CDR3 region: CASSYLGGGLAFEAFF. In DNA, the CDR3 is TGTGCCAGCAGCTACCTTGGGGGAGGTCTTGCTTTTGAAGCTTTCTTT.